This TCR beta chain was observed in a study of Graves' ophthalmopathy and Graves' hyperthyroidism. Germline CDR1 is MNHEY and CDR2 is SVGAGI. The J segment lost 6 bases and the V segment lost 6 bases, leaving 8 bases of the junction unmatched. This CDR3 comprises 14 residues. Amplification of the TCR beta CDR3 regions used RNA transcripts (as template). RT-PCR in the first round used HTBI primers; a second-round multiplex PCR followed. TCRdb processed the multiplex PCR reads anew with MiXCR; each CDR3 protein has one entry. The profile shows around 1.1 million distinct CDR3 sequences, 35% to 40% of them singletons. This clonotype was seen more than once but under ten times.

Sequenced input: peripheral blood or thyroid tissue (not recorded which). The gene calls are TRBV6-5 and TRBJ1-1; 9 bases line up with TRBD1. This sequence was found in an adult man with Graves' hyperthyroidism. CDR3 loop: CASSRGQGVAEAFF. The CDR3 nucleotides read TGTGCCAGCAGCCGGGGACAGGGTGTGGCTGAAGCTTTCTTT.